The clone carrying this T cell receptor (beta chain) was found a few times. Its antigen is unidentified. This sample is drawn from a study of blood T cells in healthy people across ages. Drawn from each donor were ten milliliters of peripheral blood. This CDR3 region has 12 residues. CDR1 is DFQATT, CDR2 SNEGSKA, per germline (reference sequence). V lost 4 bases, J lost 15 bases, and 19 bases lay in between. A second PCR of 7 to 11 cycles used a sample-barcoded 5' primer and a J-beta primer mix. Researchers report that a template-switch adaptor with 12 random nucleotides tagged each cDNA molecule. All samples yielded 2.5 million or more CDR3-containing paired-end reads. TCRdb re-analysed the 5' RACE reads in MiXCR, keeping a single row per CDR3 protein. Among 1.5 million to 2 million distinct CDR3 sequences listed, just under 50% were seen once. The study, taken as a whole, reports: Diversity was higher, and naive CD4+ cells more numerous, in long-lived donors than in aged donors.

The origin of this receptor is a woman aged 40 to 55 in good health. The sequenced sample was blood. This rearrangement joins TRBV20-1 to TRBJ2-4; D is unresolved. This chain's CDR3 is CSATEFTISRYF. DNA for the CDR3: TGCAGTGCTACGGAGTTCACTATATCGAGGTACTTC.